This section outlines one TCR beta chain sequence together with its context. These data come from a study of shared clonotypes between healthy human individuals. Measured with immunoSEQ multiplex PCR; TCRdb has only the in-frame clones, and not every one. The data hold tens of thousands of clones, with 62% observed a single time. Germline loops: CDR1 MNHEY, CDR2 SMNVEV (reference sequence). Trimming left V 2 bases short and J 5 bases short, with 12 bases between. The CDR3 is 14 amino acids. The sample comprised memory CD8+ T cells sorted from blood. Subset meaning: CD45RO+ cells pooled with CCR7-negative TemRA cells. The V and J genes are TRBV27 and TRBJ1-1, with unresolved D. This sequence was found in a man aged 25-45 years in good health. The CDR3 reads CASSLIWGRTEAFF. The CDR3 region has the DNA TGTGCCAGCAGTTTAATTTGGGGTAGAACTGAAGCTTTCTTT.